This TCR beta chain derives from a study of blood T cell repertoires in COVID-19. This clone appeared a single time. TCRdb's table, derived via immunoSEQ multiplex PCR, lists solely in-frame clones and lacks some. The table records roughly 180,000 clones, over 70% of them present only once. This receptor was identified in a woman in her 40s with acute COVID-19. The sequencing sample was made of PBMCs or T cells enriched from blood (not recorded which).

In DNA form, the CDR3 reads TGTGCCAGCAGCTTACATCCGGGGGAGCGCGCTTTCTTT. Translation: CASSLHPGERAFF. The rearrangement uses TRBV11-3 and TRBJ1-1, with D maybe TRBD1 (5 bases). Trimming cost V 2 bases and J 11 bases, with 15 bases left between them. Germline-derived CDR1 and CDR2 are SGHNT and YENEEA. The CDR3 spans 13 residues.